The 28 T cell receptor beta chains reported below all come from one sample, sequenced in a study of cytomegalovirus exposure and HLA in healthy donors. The PCR ran on 60 Vbeta and 13 Jbeta primers. Repertoires were generated with immunoSEQ multiplex PCR, while TCRdb's copy carries only in-frame clones and drops some. The sample holds over 150,000 clones; 60% to 80% are singletons and the top ten take more than 1.2%. The sample consisted of PBMCs. The receptors were gathered from a man aged 55 to 70 in good health and CMV-seronegative.

The genes are TRBV7-3 and TRBJ2-7; the match to TRBD2 covers 14 bases. Germline CDR1 is SGHTA and CDR2 is FQGTGA. This CDR3 comprises 18 residues. V dropped 2 bases and J dropped 6; count of bases not matched to a gene: 12. The CDR3 DNA follows: TGTGCCAGCAGCTTAGAGGGACTAGCGGGAGCTTACGGGAGCGAGCAGTACTTC. Its translation: CASSLEGLAGAYGSEQYF.

This clone occurred once. In nucleotides, the CDR3 is TGTGCCACCAGCAGAGATCAGAATCAGCCCCAGCATTTT. It yields the protein CATSRDQNQPQHF. The chain links TRBV15 to TRBJ1-5, with no clear D. CDR1 is LNHNV and CDR2 is YYDKDF in the germline V gene (reference sequence). The ends were cut back, 0 bases at V and 4 bases at J, with 4 bases in the middle. The CDR3 is 13 amino acids.

The rearrangement uses TRBV5-6 and TRBJ1-1, with D unclear. Germline V CDR1 and CDR2: SGHDT, YYEEEE. The CDR3 totals 14 residues. V was pared by 0 bases and J by 10 bases, with 16 bases between. CDR3 residues: CASSLAALGRRAFF. The CDR3, as DNA: TGTGCCAGCAGCTTGGCTGCACTGGGGAGGAGAGCTTTCTTT.

The chain combines TRBV18 with TRBJ2-7; 10 bases align to TRBD1. The CDR3 runs 16 residues. The ends lost 4 bases at V and 0 bases at J; junction bases unmatched: 6. Germline V gene data show CDR1 as KGHSH and CDR2 as LQKENI. The CDR3 protein is CASSLRTGGSSYEQYF. CDR3 DNA: TGTGCCAGCTCACTTCGGACAGGGGGTAGCTCCTACGAGCAGTACTTC.

Worth noting for this clone: Germline and junction disagree at one end, which may indicate a read error. DNA of the CDR3: TGTGCCAGCAGTTTAGCGGGGGGGCCAGATACGCAGTATTTT. This sequence encodes CASSLAGGPDTQYF. The V call is TRBV11-2, the J call TRBJ2-3; 11 bases are a match to TRBD2. Germline V lookup: CDR1 SGHAT, CDR2 FQNNGV. The CDR3 length is 14 residues. Based on the CDR3 plus reference TRBV11-2 and TRBJ2-3, the full variable domain is EAGVAQSPRYKIIEKRQSVAFWCNPISGHATLYWYQQILGQGPKLLIQFQNNGVVDDSQLPKDRFSAERLKGVDSTLKIQPAKLEDSAVYLCASSLAGGPDTQYFGPGTRLTVL.

The V gene is TRBV9, the J gene TRBJ2-7; 10 nucleotides agree with TRBD1. Germline values: CDR1 SGDLS, CDR2 YYNGEE. V trimming: 2 bases; J trimming: 0 bases; junction bases outside the gene matches: 2. The CDR3 is 15 amino acids. The CDR3 here is CASSVGQGISYEQYF. Here the CDR3 DNA reads TGTGCCAGCAGCGTGGGACAGGGGATCTCCTACGAGCAGTACTTC.

The V and J genes are TRBV13 and TRBJ1-1; D might be TRBD1 (5 bases). Germline CDR1 is PRHDT and CDR2 is FYEKMQ (reference sequence). V was pared by 6 bases and J by 1 base, with 6 bases between. The CDR3 contains 12 residues. The CDR3 coding sequence is TGTGCCAGCAGGACAGCGAACACTGAAGCTTTCTTT. This translates into CASRTANTEAFF.

The rearrangement links TRBV11-2 to TRBJ1-3; 7 bases agree with TRBD1. The CDR3 has 16 residues. Germline lookup yields CDR1 SGHAT and CDR2 FQNNGV. Trimming at V came to 5 bases and at J to 4 bases, leaving 11 bases not matched to a gene. CDR3 nucleotides: TGTGCCAGCAGCCCGACAGGGCCGGCAGCAGGAAACACCATATATTTT. Protein product: CASSPTGPAAGNTIYF.

The chain uses TRBV7-9 and TRBJ2-2, with 10 bases aligning to TRBD1. The CDR3 sequence is 15 residues long. Trimming cost V 5 bases and J 4 bases; bases outside gene matches: 4. Germline V lookup: CDR1 SEHNR, CDR2 FQNEAQ (reference sequence). Written as DNA, the CDR3 is TGTGCCAGCAGCCCGGGACAGGGGCTCACCGGGGAGCTGTTTTTT. Amino acids: CASSPGQGLTGELFF.

The rearrangement joins TRBV19 to TRBJ2-1; 7 bases agree with TRBD2. After removal of 7 bases from V and 4 bases from J, the junction contained 7 bases not matched to a gene. CDR1 is LNHDA, CDR2 SQIVND, per germline (reference sequence). The CDR3 spans 14 residues. CDR3 sequence: CASTGTTEYNEQFF. CDR3 bases: TGTGCCAGTACCGGGACTACCGAGTACAATGAGCAGTTCTTC.

This chain links TRBV9 with TRBJ2-5; 9 nucleotides align to TRBD2. Germline V gene lookup returns CDR1 SGDLS and CDR2 YYNGEE. This CDR3 region has 17 residues. J lost 5 bases, V lost 0 bases, and 11 bases had no gene match. CDR3 nucleotides: TGTGCCAGCAGCGTAGGCTCGGGCGGGGGGGCAAGGGAGACCCAGTACTTC. This codes for CASSVGSGGGARETQYF.

This sequence joins TRBV29-1 and TRBJ2-3; possibly TRBD1 for D (6 bases). CDR1 and CDR2 (germline): SQVTM, ANQGSEA. The CDR3 loop spans 13 amino acids. Trimming stripped 6 bases from V and 2 bases from J, with 12 bases between. The CDR3 spells CSVEDRFTDTQYF. The CDR3, as DNA: TGCAGCGTAGAGGACAGATTCACAGATACGCAGTATTTT.

V and J are TRBV19 and TRBJ2-1, with 7 bases matching TRBD2. The CDR3 sequence is 16 residues long. Germline V gives CDR1 LNHDA, CDR2 SQIVND (reference sequence). Trimming took 3 bases from V and 0 from J; bases not matched to a gene: 5. The DNA for the CDR3 is TGTGCCAGTAGTATTCAGGGCGGGAGCTCCTACAATGAGCAGTTCTTC. Protein product: CASSIQGGSSYNEQFF.

This rearrangement joins TRBV30 to TRBJ2-1; TRBD2 might be the D (5 bases). CDR1 and CDR2 from the germline V gene are GTSNPN and SVGIG (reference sequence). V was shortened by 5 bases and J by 4 bases, with 12 bases between the two germline ends. The CDR3 totals 13 residues. The CDR3 here is CAWGRTGYNEQFF. The CDR3 region has the DNA TGTGCCTGGGGTCGGACTGGTTACAATGAGCAGTTCTTC.

This clone has only a few counts. The chain combines TRBV11-2 with TRBJ2-7, with 10 bases aligning to TRBD2. The CDR3 totals 13 residues. J was trimmed by 3 bases and V by 8 bases; bases with no gene match: 4. Germline CDR1 SGHAT, CDR2 FQNNGV. DNA of the CDR3: TGTGCCAGCGACTTAGCGGGAGGCTACGAGCAGTACTTC. Its translation: CASDLAGGYEQYF.

V usage is TRBV9 and J usage is TRBJ2-3; maybe TRBD1 (6 bases). The CDR3 runs to 15 residues. V gave up 3 bases and J gave up 2 bases, with 13 bases separating them. Germline V gene data show CDR1 as SGDLS and CDR2 as YYNGEE. CDR3 loop: CASSANRVFTDTQYF. As DNA, the CDR3 is TGTGCCAGCAGCGCGAACAGGGTCTTCACAGATACGCAGTATTTT. The variable domain in full, with the rest retrieved from reference TRBV9 and TRBJ2-3, is DSGVTQTPKHLITATGQRVTLRCSPRSGDLSVYWYQQSLDQGLQFLIQYYNGEERAKGNILERFSAQQFPDLHSELNLSSLELGDSALYFCASSANRVFTDTQYFGPGTRLTVL.

This clone was seen a few times. The V call is TRBV7-3, the J call TRBJ1-1, with no clear D. Between the trimmed V and J ends, which lost 5 bases and 3 bases, there was a span of 13 bases. The CDR3 consists of 14 residues. CDR1 and CDR2 from the germline V gene are SGHTA and FQGTGA. CDR3 DNA sequence: TGTGCCAGCAGCAAACAAGCCGGAGACACTGAAGCTTTCTTT. Encoded protein: CASSKQAGDTEAFF.

The V gene is TRBV30, the J gene TRBJ2-5; D may be TRBD1 (6 bases). Germline CDR1 is GTSNPN and CDR2 is SVGIG (reference sequence). The CDR3 covers 12 residues. The V end lost 2 bases, the J end lost 4 bases, and 8 bases lay between the germline ends. The DNA of the CDR3 is TGTGCCTGGAGTCTAGGGGGAGAGACCCAGTACTTC. The encoded protein is CAWSLGGETQYF.

This clone has only one observation. This sequence joins TRBV7-2 and TRBJ1-1; a weak D match, TRBD1 (5 bases). Trimming took 8 bases from V and 0 from J, leaving 13 bases between them. The CDR3 loop spans 14 amino acids. Per the germline V gene, CDR1 is SGHTA and CDR2 is FQGNSA. CDR3: CASGERQMNTEAFF. CDR3 DNA sequence: TGTGCCAGCGGCGAGAGACAGATGAACACTGAAGCTTTCTTT.

The chain recombines TRBV6-4 with TRBJ2-2, with 8 bases aligning to TRBD1. This CDR3 is 19 amino acids long. Germline V CDR1 and CDR2: MRHNA, SNTAGT. Unmatched junction bases numbered 16, after V lost 6 bases and J lost 1 base. Here the CDR3 DNA reads TGTGCCAGCAGCGAACTTCCGGGACAGGCGACGCGGAACACCGGGGAGCTGTTTTTT. Protein product: CASSELPGQATRNTGELFF.

This clone was picked up a small number of times. The chain joins TRBV7-2 to TRBJ2-7, with TRBD2 as a possible D gene (6 bases). The CDR3 is 15 residues long. The V end was cut by 0 bases, the J end by 0 bases, with 9 bases between. Germline assignment: CDR1 SGHTA and CDR2 FQGNSA. This CDR3 reads CASSLAAGSSYEQYF. CDR3 DNA sequence: TGTGCCAGCAGCTTAGCTGCCGGGAGCTCCTACGAGCAGTACTTC.

This clone has just a few counts. The rearrangement joins TRBV2 to TRBJ2-5; the D gene is possibly TRBD2 (5 bases). V lost 3 bases and J lost 5, with 7 bases in between. Per germline, CDR1 SNHLY and CDR2 FYNNEI. The CDR3 sequence is 12 residues long. CDR3 in amino acids: CASSESGETQYF. The CDR3 DNA is TGTGCCAGCAGTGAGTCGGGGGAGACCCAGTACTTC.

J is TRBJ1-2 and V is TRBV2; D remains ambiguous. The V gene lost 8 bases and the J gene lost 3 bases, with 13 bases spanning the gap. CDR3 length: 13 amino acids. Germline V gives CDR1 SNHLY, CDR2 FYNNEI. CDR3: CASGQVRDYGYTF. CDR3 nucleotide sequence: TGTGCCAGCGGCCAAGTGAGGGACTATGGCTACACCTTC.

This clone occurred a few times. CDR3 DNA sequence: TGTGCCAGCAGTCCGGGACTAGCGGGAGAATTTCGGGAGACCCAGTACTTC. Amino acid sequence: CASSPGLAGEFRETQYF. The chain carries TRBV14 and TRBJ2-5, with 14 bases identical to TRBD2. The V gene end was trimmed by 6 bases and the J gene end by 5 bases; junction bases not matched to a gene: 11. This CDR3 contains 17 residues. The germline V gene has CDR1 SGHDN and CDR2 FVKESK.

CDR3 loop: CASSSNPLAGDHEQYF. In DNA, the CDR3 is TGTGCCAGCAGTTCAAACCCTTTAGCGGGAGACCACGAGCAGTACTTC. V usage is TRBV9 and J usage is TRBJ2-7, with 9 bases matching TRBD2. CDR1 is SGDLS, CDR2 YYNGEE, per germline. The length of the CDR3 is 16 residues. After removal of 5 bases from V and 5 bases from J, the junction contained 14 bases not matched to a gene.

The V and J genes are TRBV5-6 and TRBJ2-4; TRBD2 might be the D (5 bases). This CDR3 is 13 amino acids long. Germline CDR1 is SGHDT and CDR2 is YYEEEE. Trimming took off 2 bases at V and 8 bases at J, with 11 bases between the two ends. CDR3 sequence: CASSFRLSDIQYF. The CDR3, as DNA: TGTGCCAGCAGCTTTAGACTATCGGACATTCAGTACTTC. The full variable domain, with the rest looked up from reference TRBV5-6 and TRBJ2-4, is DAGVTQSPTHLIKTRGQQVTLRCSPKSGHDTVSWYQQALGQGPQFIFQYYEEEERQRGNFPDRFSGHQFPNYSSELNVNALLLGDSALYLCASSFRLSDIQYFGAGTRLSVL.

The V call is TRBV6-4, the J call TRBJ2-1; perhaps TRBD1 as D (5 bases). The V gene lost 0 bases and the J gene lost 6 bases, with 12 bases spanning the gap. Germline V gene data show CDR1 as MRHNA and CDR2 as SNTAGT. There are 15 residues in the CDR3. CDR3 sequence: CASSDSPDRSNEQFF. In DNA form, the CDR3 reads TGTGCCAGCAGTGACTCACCCGACAGATCCAATGAGCAGTTCTTC.

The rearrangement links TRBV7-2 to TRBJ1-1; D is unclear. There are 15 residues in the CDR3. Deletions cut 2 bases from V and 0 bases from J, with 10 bases between. Germline loops: CDR1 SGHTA, CDR2 FQGNSA. The CDR3 loop reads CASSLNAGLNTEAFF. The CDR3 coding sequence is TGTGCCAGCAGCTTAAATGCAGGTTTGAACACTGAAGCTTTCTTT.